This T cell receptor beta chain appears in the sequencing data of a study of cytomegalovirus exposure and HLA in healthy donors. PCR was performed using 60 Vbeta and 13 Jbeta primers. Clones were sequenced by immunoSEQ multiplex PCR, and TCRdb holds only the in-frame ones, with some missing. The sample yields about 140,000 clones, roughly 85% seen once. This clone was found once. The antigen remains unidentified. Losses at the gene ends were 6 bases for V and 11 bases for J; bases not matched to a gene: 7. Looked up from germline, CDR1 is DFQATT and CDR2 is SNEGSKA (reference sequence). The CDR3 length is 11 residues. Study outcomes and limitations: Relative to the approximately 700-donor mean, N-insertions were reportedly fewer in an Asian-associated ancestry cluster in a later analysis.

The material sequenced was PBMCs. The clonotype was recovered from a man aged 35 to 55 in good health and CMV-seropositive. The chain recombines TRBV20-1 with TRBJ2-1, with TRBD2 matching 7 bases. Here the CDR3 DNA reads TGCAGTGCAGCGGGAAGTGTAAAGCAGTTCTTC. This codes for CSAAGSVKQFF.